The 30 T cell receptor beta chains reported below all come from one sample, sequenced in a study of regulatory T cells in long-lasting Graves disease. This sample's time point: newly diagnosed GD, antithyroid drugs for less than 3 months. From RNA extracted from PBMCs, the TCR library was made. iRepertoire HTBI primers and Arm-PCR of CDR3 regions built TCR beta libraries. Via MiXCR, TCRdb re-called the multiplex PCR reads, giving one row per CDR3 protein. Among roughly 610,000 distinct CDR3 sequences listed, around 16% were seen once. This sample also belongs to another study, concerning T cells in Graves' hyperthyroidism and ophthalmopathy.

The sequencing used peripheral blood mononuclear cells (PBMCs), collected at new diagnosis, from a patient treated with antithyroid drugs. The receptor set was obtained from a man between 18 and 29 years old with Graves disease.

Concerning this clonotype itself: One base away lies a much larger clone, so this may be a sequencing read error. The V call is TRBV20-1, the J call TRBJ1-1, with TRBD1 matching 8 bases. The germline V gene encodes CDR1 DFQATT and CDR2 SNEGSKA (reference sequence). The CDR3 runs to 13 residues. The CDR3 nucleotides are TGCAGTGCTAGGGGACAGGCGAACGCTGAAGCTTTCTTT. Translating it yields CSARGQANAEAFF.

The chain is built from TRBV9 and TRBJ2-4; possibly TRBD2 for D (6 bases). The germline gives CDR1 SGDLS, CDR2 YYNGEE. This CDR3 has 13 residues. V was cut by 0 bases and J by 5 bases, with 6 bases left in between. The CDR3 here is CASSVGGENIQYF. The CDR3 DNA reads as TGTGCCAGCAGCGTAGGGGGGGAAAACATTCAGTACTTC.

The rearrangement joins TRBV9 to TRBJ2-1, with TRBD2 matching 10 bases. J was trimmed by 4 bases and V by 0 bases; bases with no gene match: 7. Germline V gene data show CDR1 as SGDLS and CDR2 as YYNGEE. The CDR3 runs 17 residues. The CDR3 reads CASSVGTSGYAYNEQFF. CDR3 nucleotide sequence: TGTGCCAGCAGCGTAGGGACTAGCGGTTACGCTTACAATGAGCAGTTCTTC. Variable domain in full (rest from reference TRBV9 and TRBJ2-1): DSGVTQTPKHLITATGQRVTLRCSPRSGDLSVYWYQQSLDQGLQFLIQYYNGEERAKGNILERFSAQQFPDLHSELNLSSLELGDSALYFCASSVGTSGYAYNEQFFGPGTRLTVL.

This clonotype was counted many times. The rearrangement joins TRBV18 to TRBJ2-5; 7 nucleotides line up with TRBD1. The V segment lost 2 bases and the J segment 5 bases; nucleotides outside the gene matches: 5. Germline CDR1 reads KGHSH; CDR2 reads LQKENI. This CDR3 comprises 14 residues. The CDR3, as DNA: TGTGCCAGCTCACCAGGGACAGTCGCTGAGACCCAGTACTTC. Its protein is CASSPGTVAETQYF.

This clonotype was seen just once. One junction end disagrees with the germline gene, perhaps due to a read error. J is TRBJ2-1 and V is TRBV7-9; unclear D gene. CDR3 length: 16 amino acids. Germline CDR1 reads SEHNR; CDR2 reads FQNEAQ (reference sequence). The CDR3 coding sequence is TGTGCCAGCAGCCTCGGGTCTTTTGGTTCCTGCAATGAGCAGTTCTTC. This translates into CASSLGSFGSCNEQFF.

The count of this clonotype is one. One junction end disagrees with the germline gene, perhaps due to a read error. The chain is built from TRBV5-1 and TRBJ2-2; 8 bases map to TRBD1. Germline V gene lookup returns CDR1 SGHRS and CDR2 YFSETQ. The CDR3 spans 16 residues. CDR3 DNA: TGCGCCAGCAGCTCCAGGGGGCGGGCGAACACCGGGGGGCTGTTTTTT. It is translated as CASSSRGRANTGGLFF.

Turning to this clonotype: The junction departs from the called germline gene at one end, perhaps through a read error. The chain recombines TRBV6-5 with TRBJ2-2; the D gene is possibly TRBD1 (6 bases). Germline V gene lookup returns CDR1 MNHEY and CDR2 SVGAGI. The length of the CDR3 is 18 residues. The CDR3 coding sequence is TGTGCCAGCAGTTGTATGGGAACGTGGGGGCTCTGCACCGGGGAGCTGCTTTTT. Protein: CASSCMGTWGLCTGELLF.

This clonotype occurred many times. The rearrangement joins TRBV12-3 or TRBV12-4 to TRBJ1-3, with D possibly matching TRBD1 (6 bases). V dropped 4 bases and J dropped 4 bases, with 17 bases sitting between them. This CDR3 region has 16 residues. CDR3 nucleotide sequence: TGTGCCAGCAGTTATCCAGGGGTAACGTACGGAAACACCATATATTTT. It translates to CASSYPGVTYGNTIYF.

This clonotype appeared many times. V and J are TRBV28 and TRBJ1-1; D is undetermined. The V gene's germline CDR1 is MDHEN and CDR2 SYDVKM. The V end was cut by 6 bases, the J end by 0 bases, with 17 bases between. This CDR3 is built from 16 residues. This CDR3 reads CASSGYFGQLNTEAFF. The CDR3 DNA is TGTGCCAGCAGCGGCTATTTTGGGCAGTTGAACACTGAAGCTTTCTTT.

This clonotype came up a few times. The chain is built from TRBV5-6 and TRBJ2-5; D is uncertain. CDR3 length: 15 amino acids. V lost 0 bases, J lost 1 base, and 10 bases lay in between. In germline, CDR1 is SGHDT, CDR2 YYEEEE. In DNA, the CDR3 is TGTGCCAGCAGCTTGGTAGTGGGCCCCCAAGAGACCCAGTACTTC. Its translation: CASSLVVGPQETQYF.

There are a few counts of this clonotype. J is TRBJ1-5 and V is TRBV4-1; a possible D gene is TRBD1 (6 bases). Germline V gene data show CDR1 as MGHRA and CDR2 as YSYEKL. Trimming pared 3 bases from V and 4 bases from J, leaving 13 bases between. The length of the CDR3 is 15 residues. The CDR3 coding sequence is TGCGCCAGCAGCCATACAACAGGGCCTAATCAGCCCCAGCATTTT. This codes for CASSHTTGPNQPQHF.

There are many counts of this clonotype. V usage is TRBV30 and J usage is TRBJ2-3; D ambiguous. V lost 3 bases, J lost 4 bases, and 17 bases lay in between. Germline V gene lookup returns CDR1 GTSNPN and CDR2 SVGIG (reference sequence). The CDR3 is 15 residues long. Here the CDR3 DNA reads TGTGCCTGGAGGGATTATCCAATTAGGGCAGATACGCAGTATTTT. Protein sequence: CAWRDYPIRADTQYF.

This clonotype was picked up many times. The chain's CDR3 is CASSSSGRSWNEQFF. In DNA, the CDR3 is TGTGCCAGCAGCAGTAGCGGGAGATCGTGGAATGAGCAGTTCTTC. This chain connects TRBV7-9 to TRBJ2-1; 9 bases match TRBD2. The CDR3 sequence is 15 residues long. Germline V gene lookup returns CDR1 SEHNR and CDR2 FQNEAQ (reference sequence). V shed 5 bases, J shed 7 bases, and the junction held 9 bases outside the gene matches.

The rearrangement uses TRBV6-1 and TRBJ1-1, with TRBD1 as a possible D gene (5 bases). The V gene lost 5 bases and the J gene lost 2 bases, with 9 bases spanning the gap. CDR3 length: 13 residues. The germline V gene has CDR1 MNHNS and CDR2 SASEGT. This CDR3 reads CASSKTVNTEAFF. The CDR3 region has the DNA TGTGCCAGCAGTAAGACAGTTAACACTGAAGCTTTCTTT.

In its sample, this clonotype was seen once. The chain links TRBV5-1 to TRBJ2-4, with 7 bases that match TRBD2. The V segment lost 0 bases and the J segment 8 bases; nucleotides outside the gene matches: 11. Germline V gives CDR1 SGHRS, CDR2 YFSETQ. This CDR3 is 16 amino acids long. CDR3 in DNA: TGCGCCAGCAGCTTGGGTTCTTCGGGAGGAGTCGACATTCAGTACTTC. The encoded protein is CASSLGSSGGVDIQYF.

The J gene is TRBJ1-6, the V gene TRBV12-3 or TRBV12-4; D is unclear. Trimming pared 6 bases from V and 8 bases from J, leaving 11 bases between. The CDR3 has 13 amino acids. The CDR3 DNA reads as TGTGCCAGCAGCCGGGTTAGGGATTCACCCCTCCACTTT. Its translation is CASSRVRDSPLHF.

This clonotype was seen at least ten times. This chain connects TRBV28 to TRBJ1-3, with D hard to call. V lost 4 bases and J lost 0, with 10 bases in between. CDR1 MDHEN and CDR2 SYDVKM come from the germline V gene. The CDR3 is made up of 15 amino acids. The CDR3 protein is CASSSSTYSGNTIYF. In nucleotides, the CDR3 is TGTGCCAGCAGTTCCAGCACATACTCTGGAAACACCATATATTTT.

This clonotype showed up many times. V gene TRBV3-1 combines with J gene TRBJ2-4, with 12 bases matching TRBD2. CDR1 is LGHDT, CDR2 YNNKEL, per germline (reference sequence). Germline trimming cut 1 base from V and 8 bases from J; bases unmatched to any gene: 6. The CDR3 has 16 amino acids. The CDR3 reads CASSQALAGGQDIQYF. The CDR3 coding sequence is TGTGCCAGCAGCCAAGCTCTAGCGGGAGGGCAGGACATTCAGTACTTC.

This clonotype was seen a handful of times. This chain links TRBV11-2 with TRBJ1-4; TRBD1 matches at 7 bases. Germline CDR1 and CDR2: SGHAT and FQNNGV. With V trimmed by 5 bases and J by 8 bases, 11 bases remained unmatched. The CDR3 extends over 15 amino acids. The CDR3 loop reads CASSRYRGGREKLFF. The CDR3 coding sequence is TGTGCCAGCAGCCGATACAGGGGAGGGCGGGAAAAACTGTTTTTT.

This clonotype was observed many times. This chain connects TRBV11-2 to TRBJ2-3; no firm D call. This CDR3 spans 13 amino acids. V gave up 7 bases and J gave up 6 bases, with 14 bases separating them. Germline-derived CDR1 and CDR2 are SGHAT and FQNNGV. The CDR3 here is CASKPLEGDTQYF. The CDR3 nucleotides are TGTGCCAGCAAGCCCCTCGAAGGGGATACGCAGTATTTT.

The V and J genes are TRBV6-5 and TRBJ1-1, with a tentative D call TRBD1 (6 bases). This CDR3 spans 16 amino acids. V lost 0 bases, J lost 3 bases, and 14 bases lay in between. CDR1 MNHEY and CDR2 SVGAGI come from the germline V gene. This chain's CDR3 is CASSYSGRGGHTEAFF. The CDR3 nucleotides read TGTGCCAGCAGTTACTCGGGGAGAGGGGGGCACACTGAAGCTTTCTTT.

The chain combines TRBV30 with TRBJ1-6, with 9 bases fitting TRBD1. CDR1 is GTSNPN and CDR2 is SVGIG in the germline V gene (reference sequence). After removal of 4 bases from V and 7 bases from J, the junction contained 5 bases not matched to a gene. The CDR3 sequence is 14 residues long. The CDR3 reads CAWTVGQGNSPLHF. The CDR3 coding sequence is TGTGCCTGGACTGTGGGACAGGGAAATTCACCCCTCCACTTT.

This clonotype has only a few counts. The V and J genes are TRBV5-1 and TRBJ2-1, with TRBD2 as a possible D gene (6 bases). Trimming stripped 4 bases from V and 4 bases from J, with 18 bases between. Germline V gene lookup returns CDR1 SGHRS and CDR2 YFSETQ. The CDR3 spans 16 residues. CDR3 sequence (DNA): TGCGCCAGCAGCCCCCGGGGAGGACGGGGGTACAATGAGCAGTTCTTC. Amino acid sequence: CASSPRGGRGYNEQFF.

V is TRBV6-1 and J is TRBJ1-6; perhaps TRBD1 as D (6 bases). The V end was cut by 7 bases, the J end by 6 bases, with 13 bases between. The CDR3 length is 14 residues. The germline V gene encodes CDR1 MNHNS and CDR2 SASEGT. CDR3 bases: TGTGCCAGCACTCCAGGGGCAGGTAATTCACCCCTCCACTTT. Translated, it gives CASTPGAGNSPLHF.

This clonotype has only a few counts. The rearrangement links TRBV3-1 to TRBJ1-4; 9 nucleotides agree with TRBD1. Trimming cost V 2 bases and J 8 bases; bases outside gene matches: 6. The CDR3 is 15 amino acids. The germline V gene has CDR1 LGHDT and CDR2 YNNKEL (reference sequence). The DNA of the CDR3 is TGTGCCAGCAGCCAAAGGGACAGGGAATACGAAAAACTGTTTTTT. Its translation is CASSQRDREYEKLFF.

This clonotype was found many times. The rearrangement uses TRBV20-1 and TRBJ2-7; no reliable D call. V lost 0 bases to trimming and J lost 4 bases, with 10 bases between them. The CDR3 is 13 residues long. CDR1 is DFQATT, CDR2 SNEGSKA, per germline (reference sequence). The CDR3 reads CSARDTARYEQYF. The CDR3 nucleotides are TGCAGTGCTAGAGACACGGCTAGATACGAGCAGTACTTC.

CDR3 region: CASNQIFQGSGANVLTF. The CDR3 DNA reads as TGCGCCAGCAACCAAATCTTCCAGGGTTCTGGGGCCAACGTCCTGACTTTC. V gene TRBV5-1 combines with J gene TRBJ2-6, with D perhaps matching TRBD1 (5 bases). The V gene's germline CDR1 is SGHRS and CDR2 YFSETQ. V was shortened by 6 bases and J by 1 base, with 17 bases between the two germline ends. The CDR3 is 17 residues long.

The chain employs TRBV6-5 and TRBJ2-1; D might be TRBD1 (6 bases). In germline, CDR1 is MNHEY, CDR2 SVGAGI. The germline V and J ends were trimmed by 1 base and 2 bases, with 9 bases remaining between them. The CDR3 has 15 residues. The chain's CDR3 is CASSYYTGPYNEQFF. The DNA for the CDR3 is TGTGCCAGCAGTTACTACACAGGGCCCTACAATGAGCAGTTCTTC.

The CDR3 spells CSAGQAAQPQHF. CDR3 sequence (DNA): TGCAGTGCCGGGCAGGCGGCTCAGCCCCAGCATTTT. V and J are TRBV20-1 and TRBJ1-5; D remains ambiguous. Per the germline V gene, CDR1 is DFQATT and CDR2 is SNEGSKA (reference sequence). This CDR3 is built from 12 residues. The ends were cut back, 6 bases at V and 6 bases at J, with 12 bases in the middle.

At least ten counts were recorded for this clonotype. The rearrangement links TRBV6-1 to TRBJ2-3; TRBD1 matches at 10 bases. This CDR3 comprises 18 residues. With 8 bases clipped from V and 4 bases from J, the junction kept 18 bases outside the gene matches. Per germline, CDR1 MNHNS and CDR2 SASEGT. CDR3 region: CASPPPAGTGAPPDTQYF. The CDR3 nucleotides read TGTGCCAGCCCGCCCCCCGCCGGGACAGGGGCCCCCCCAGATACGCAGTATTTT.